A selection of T cell receptor beta chains follows, all from one sample in a study of shared clonotypes between healthy human individuals. Profiling relied on immunoSEQ multiplex PCR, and the TCRdb table lists in-frame clones only, not all of them. The sample lists about 2.4 million clones; around 94% were seen once. Source material: naive CD4+ T cells sorted from blood. The receptors stem from a man between 18 and 35 years old in good health. Both conserved end residues are trimmed from each CDR3. The order of the fields is D gene, clone size, V gene, J gene, CDR3 protein. A D gene is named only where the DNA matches it firmly. The size field is filled for only some rows; it gives once, few, many or a size class.

.	.	TRBV7-3	TRBJ1-6	ASSVGADYNSPLH
.	.	TRBV7-5	TRBJ2-3	ARSFFTDTQY
TRBD1	.	TRBV7-8	TRBJ1-2	ASSPGDRGSDYT
TRBD1	.	TRBV19	TRBJ1-1	ASSRGQEIMNTEAF
.	.	TRBV5-6	TRBJ2-2	ASSPGQSGGELF
TRBD2	.	TRBV5-5	TRBJ2-3	ASSLASGEVMTDTQY
.	.	TRBV7-9	TRBJ1-5	ASSFGATVDQPQH
TRBD2	.	TRBV30	TRBJ2-3	AQGLAGGPRDTQY
.	.	TRBV7-2	TRBJ2-4	ASSLAGGPRGNIQY
.	.	TRBV6-5	TRBJ1-2	ASTNSGGYT
TRBD2	.	TRBV27	TRBJ2-3	ASSRGLAGTTQY
.	.	TRBV18	TRBJ1-1	ASSIFDTGTNTEAF
.	.	TRBV9	TRBJ2-3	ASSVTGYGTDTQY
.	.	TRBV2	TRBJ2-5	ASSEGGRSGTQY
.	.	TRBV2	TRBJ2-1	ASSEDLYNEQF
TRBD1	.	TRBV6-1	TRBJ2-7	ASSRQDRAFYEQY
TRBD1	.	TRBV5-4	TRBJ1-1	ASSSGQMSTEAF
.	.	TRBV7-2	TRBJ2-3	ASSPAGDTQY
.	.	TRBV2	TRBJ1-5	ASRRDGNQPQH
TRBD1	.	TRBV19	TRBJ1-1	ASTLLLSGTGMNTEAF
TRBD1	.	TRBV4-1	TRBJ2-2	ASSQTTGGLTGELF
TRBD2	.	TRBV6-5	TRBJ2-1	ASSWGLVNEQF
TRBD1	.	TRBV4-1	TRBJ2-2	ASSPKFDRGQVVGELF
.	.	TRBV5-1	TRBJ2-1	ASSSVPGLYNEQF
.	.	TRBV4-1	TRBJ2-7	ASSLLTDSFYEQY
.	.	TRBV9	TRBJ1-4	ASSVGGIATNEKLF
.	.	TRBV7-2	TRBJ1-6	ASSFVGVYNSPLH
.	few	TRBV30	TRBJ1-6	AWSLFGRNNSPLH
TRBD1	.	TRBV10-3	TRBJ2-1	ATLRDSYNEQF
.	.	TRBV6-6	TRBJ2-2	ASSYGRVVTGELF
.	.	TRBV5-4	TRBJ2-7	ASSGGRSYEQY
TRBD2	.	TRBV5-1	TRBJ2-5	ASSLGTSGKQETQY
TRBD2	.	TRBV7-2	TRBJ2-7	ASSLELAGRYEQY
.	.	TRBV10-3	TRBJ2-2	ASQGTLNTGELF
.	.	TRBV28	TRBJ2-7	ASSSPSEQY
.	.	TRBV30	TRBJ1-5	AWSVSRTQIYSNQPQH
.	.	TRBV11-3	TRBJ2-7	ASSVGPGNYEQY
.	.	TRBV5-4	TRBJ1-2	ASSRDKGYGYA
TRBD1	.	TRBV27	TRBJ1-2	ASRRTGTEYGYT
.	.	TRBV10-3	TRBJ2-1	AISESPTPSYNEQF
.	.	TRBV10-3	TRBJ2-1	AISAIPGDNEQF
.	.	TRBV7-8	TRBJ2-2	ASSRETKTNTGELF
.	.	TRBV29-1	TRBJ2-7	SVGFSSYEQY
.	.	TRBV5-6	TRBJ1-1	ASSSPGEISEAF
.	.	TRBV5-6	TRBJ2-3	ASSFGRGTSTDTQY
TRBD2	.	TRBV5-1	TRBJ2-3	AKRGLAGADTQY
.	.	TRBV7-9	TRBJ1-2	ASSPPTGWDYGYT
.	.	TRBV14	TRBJ1-2	ASSQAPIPPWYGYT
.	.	TRBV7-8	TRBJ2-3	ASSLAKRRTDTQY
.	.	TRBV19	TRBJ2-2	ASSPLVNTGELF
.	.	TRBV4-1	TRBJ1-2	ASSRGEGSNYGYT